What follows are 21 T cell receptor beta chains derived from one specimen sequenced in a study of T-cell memory formation after mild COVID-19. TCRdb re-analysed the 5' RACE reads in MiXCR, keeping a single row per CDR3 protein. The sample lists about 350,000 distinct CDR3 sequences, roughly an eighth occurring once. Sequenced: PBMCs or a T cell subset sorted from them (not recorded which). The source is a man between 18 and 35 years old who had mild COVID-19 (a few samples of this study predate the infection). Cell type and time point are not known.

This clonotype showed up just a few times. The chain is built from TRBV19 and TRBJ1-2, with TRBD1 matching over 9 bases. This CDR3 is built from 17 residues. V lost 3 bases and J lost 7; bases outside the gene matches: 15. Per germline, CDR1 LNHDA and CDR2 SQIVND (reference sequence). The CDR3 region has the DNA TGTGCCAGTAGTATGATCGGGACAGGGCTTCAAGTCGGTGGCTACACCTTC. Its protein product is CASSMIGTGLQVGGYTF.

The rearrangement uses TRBV27 and TRBJ1-2; D remains ambiguous. Trimming removed 3 bases from V and 0 bases from J, with 14 bases in between. The CDR3 sequence is 16 residues long. Germline CDR1 reads MNHEY; CDR2 reads SMNVEV (reference sequence). In DNA, the CDR3 is TGTGCCAGCAGTTTGTGGGGAACGCAGTCTAACTATGGCTACACCTTC. It specifies CASSLWGTQSNYGYTF.

The V gene is TRBV4-3, the J gene TRBJ2-1; 9 bases map to TRBD1. The CDR3 extends over 17 amino acids. J lost 5 bases, V lost 1 base, and 9 bases had no gene match. Germline-derived CDR1 and CDR2 are LGHNA and YSLEER. The CDR3 sequence is CASSQGVGDREDNEQFF. Written as DNA, the CDR3 is TGCGCCAGCAGCCAAGGGGTCGGGGACAGGGAAGACAATGAGCAGTTCTTC.

V is TRBV6-4 and J is TRBJ2-3, with 9 positions matching TRBD1. V dropped 2 bases and J dropped 4; count of bases not matched to a gene: 1. Germline CDR1 is MRHNA and CDR2 is SNTAGT. The CDR3 is made up of 14 amino acids. The DNA of the CDR3 is TGTGCCAGCAGTGACACAGGGGGCGCAGATACGCAGTATTTT. It translates to CASSDTGGADTQYF.

This clonotype came up a few times. V usage is TRBV6-6 and J usage is TRBJ2-7, with 9 bases fitting TRBD1. CDR3 length: 14 amino acids. Per the germline V gene, CDR1 is MNHNY and CDR2 is SVGAGI (reference sequence). The junction had 7 bases not matched to a gene; V was cut back by 5 bases and J by 5 bases. As DNA, the CDR3 is TGTGCCAGCAGTAACCGGGACAGGGCCAACGAGCAGTACTTC. This sequence encodes CASSNRDRANEQYF.

Many counts were recorded for this clonotype. The chain recombines TRBV5-6 with TRBJ2-1, with TRBD2 identical over 8 bases. In germline, CDR1 is SGHDT, CDR2 YYEEEE. CDR3 length equals 17 residues. Trimming at V came to 4 bases and at J to 4 bases, leaving 13 bases not matched to a gene. CDR3 amino acids: CASSLLVRAGEYNEQFF. Here the CDR3 DNA reads TGTGCCAGCAGCCTTCTTGTTAGAGCGGGGGAGTACAATGAGCAGTTCTTC.

This clonotype was counted a single time. This chain joins TRBV5-1 and TRBJ2-2; 10 positions agree with TRBD2. Germline CDR1 is SGHRS and CDR2 is YFSETQ. The CDR3 consists of 17 residues. V lost 0 bases and J lost 0; bases outside the gene matches: 2. The DNA of the CDR3 is TGCGCCAGCAGCTTGGCACTAGCGGGGACGAACACCGGGGAGCTGTTTTTT. This translates into CASSLALAGTNTGELFF.

This clonotype appeared a few times. This chain connects TRBV15 to TRBJ2-1, with D possibly TRBD2 on 7 matching bases. Trimming took off 5 bases at V and 5 bases at J, with 22 bases between the two ends. The CDR3 contains 17 residues. The germline gives CDR1 LNHNV, CDR2 YYDKDF (reference sequence). The CDR3 DNA sequence: TGTGCCACCAGCGGAGGGCCAAGGGGGGGCGCGAACAATGAGCAGTTCTTC. It codes for CATSGGPRGGANNEQFF.

This clonotype turned up a few times. The J gene is TRBJ2-1, the V gene TRBV7-9; D gene uncertain. Germline-derived CDR1 and CDR2 are SEHNR and FQNEAQ (reference sequence). The CDR3 totals 14 residues. Trimming removed 4 bases from V and 6 bases from J, with 13 bases in between. The CDR3 nucleotides are TGTGCCAGCAGCTCTAGGCGGACGGGCAATGAGCAGTTCTTC. Encoded protein: CASSSRRTGNEQFF.

This clonotype was found many times. The V call is TRBV20-1, the J call TRBJ2-5, with D perhaps assigned TRBD1 or TRBD2 (5 bases each). Germline V gene data show CDR1 as DFQATT and CDR2 as SNEGSKA (reference sequence). This CDR3 comprises 16 residues. V lost 0 bases and J 5 bases, leaving 19 bases between the germline ends. The DNA of the CDR3 is TGCAGTGCTAGAGATCCGTCGCTGGGGGTCCGGGAGACCCAGTACTTC. Residues: CSARDPSLGVRETQYF.

V usage is TRBV6-2 or TRBV6-3 and J usage is TRBJ2-2; no clear D. Germline-derived CDR1 and CDR2 are MNHEY and SVGEGT. The CDR3 totals 14 residues. Trimming left V 7 bases short and J 3 bases short, with 12 bases between. As DNA, the CDR3 is TGTGCCAGCAACCCTAGAGCCGACACCGGGGAGCTGTTTTTT. Protein sequence: CASNPRADTGELFF.

This clonotype was observed many times. The chain is built from TRBV11-3 and TRBJ2-6; no firm D call. This CDR3 comprises 18 residues. Trimming removed 2 bases from V and 0 bases from J, with 14 bases in between. The germline CDR1 and CDR2 sequences are SGHNT and YENEEA. The CDR3 here is CASSLTSARFSGANVLTF. CDR3 DNA: TGTGCCAGCAGCTTAACATCTGCTCGCTTCTCTGGGGCCAACGTCCTGACTTTC.

This clonotype was found a few times. The J gene is TRBJ2-3, the V gene TRBV6-5; TRBD2 might be the D (6 bases). Germline assignment: CDR1 MNHEY and CDR2 SVGAGI. The CDR3 is 15 residues long. Trimming removed 0 bases at V and 7 bases at J, with 14 bases between. CDR3 sequence: CASSYSPGVMNTQYF. In nucleotides, the CDR3 is TGTGCCAGCAGTTACTCACCGGGAGTTATGAATACGCAGTATTTT.

This clonotype was detected only once. This chain joins TRBV10-3 and TRBJ1-2; 8 nucleotides line up with TRBD1. The V gene end was trimmed by 7 bases and the J gene end by 7 bases; junction bases not matched to a gene: 2. The CDR3 is 11 amino acids. Germline V gives CDR1 ENHRY, CDR2 SYGVKD. CDR3 nucleotide sequence: TGTGCCATCATACAGGGGGGTGGCTACACCTTC. It is translated as CAIIQGGGYTF.

The chain combines TRBV4-3 with TRBJ1-4; D is unresolved. Trimming stripped 0 bases from V and 5 bases from J, with 10 bases between. Germline V gene data show CDR1 as LGHNA and CDR2 as YSLEER. The CDR3 length is 15 residues. Here the CDR3 DNA reads TGCGCCAGCAGCCAAGATATCAGTAGCAATGAAAAACTGTTTTTT. Its protein is CASSQDISSNEKLFF.

The sample holds many counts of this clonotype. This sequence joins TRBV7-2 and TRBJ2-3; D remains unclear. The V and J ends lost 5 bases and 2 bases respectively, with 14 bases between them. CDR1 is SGHTA, CDR2 FQGNSA, per germline. CDR3 size: 15 residues. As DNA, the CDR3 is TGTGCCAGCAGCCGACTCCGGACCCTCACAGATACGCAGTATTTT. The encoded protein is CASSRLRTLTDTQYF.

This clonotype has more than one count but fewer than ten. The chain links TRBV20-1 to TRBJ2-5; no clear D gene. The CDR3 is made up of 13 amino acids. From germline, CDR1 is DFQATT and CDR2 SNEGSKA (reference sequence). Deletions cut 2 bases from V and 0 bases from J, with 7 bases between. The CDR3, as DNA: TGCAGTGCTAGAAACCAGGACCAAGAGACCCAGTACTTC. Protein sequence: CSARNQDQETQYF.

Only a few counts were recorded for this clonotype. The chain employs TRBV29-1 and TRBJ2-7; maybe TRBD2 (6 bases). This CDR3 is 12 amino acids long. Trimming took off 2 bases at V and 4 bases at J, with 9 bases between the two ends. Looked up from germline, CDR1 is SQVTM and CDR2 is ANQGSEA. The DNA for the CDR3 is TGCAGCGTTGAACTGGGGACTTACGAGCAGTACTTC. It translates to CSVELGTYEQYF.

The chain recombines TRBV7-9 with TRBJ1-1; weak D call: TRBD1 (5 bases). The V end lost 5 bases, the J end lost 3 bases, and 16 bases lay between the germline ends. The CDR3 contains 15 residues. CDR1 is SEHNR, CDR2 FQNEAQ, per germline (reference sequence). DNA for the CDR3: TGTGCCAGCAGCACCGAGGGGACTCTGCACACTGAAGCTTTCTTT. This encodes CASSTEGTLHTEAFF.

The chain has TRBV6-5 and TRBJ2-7; D is uncertain. CDR3 length equals 14 residues. V lost 5 bases and J 0 bases, leaving 11 bases between the germline ends. CDR1 is MNHEY, CDR2 SVGAGI, per germline. The CDR3 bases are TGTGCCAGCAGTACGAGTTCTAGCTCCTACGAGCAGTACGTC. Translated, it gives CASSTSSSSYEQYV.

This clonotype was found a few times. The V call is TRBV5-1, the J call TRBJ1-2; D gene uncertain. Between the trimmed V and J ends, which lost 0 bases and 3 bases, there was a span of 6 bases. CDR3 length: 13 residues. The germline V gene encodes CDR1 SGHRS and CDR2 YFSETQ. The CDR3 nucleotides read TGCGCCAGCAGCTTGGACAGCTACTATGGCTACACCTTC. This sequence encodes CASSLDSYYGYTF.